The rows below give T cell receptor beta chains drawn from one sample of a study of shared clonotypes between healthy human individuals. Some clones are missing from TCRdb's copy, which holds only in-frame ones; the method was immunoSEQ multiplex PCR. The sample shows roughly 2 million clones, around 95% of them seen only once. Specimen: naive CD4+ T cells sorted from blood. Receptor source: a man aged 18 to 29 in good health. Both conserved end residues are part of each CDR3. The order of the fields is D gene, clone size, J gene, V gene, CDR3 DNA, CDR3 protein. D genes are given only for firm matches. Clone size is stated in some rows and not others, as once, few, many or a class when expanded.

NA NA TRBJ1-5 TRBV19 TGTGCCAGTAACCATGGTCCAGAAGTAAATCAGCCCCAGCATTTT CASNHGPEVNQPQHF
NA NA TRBJ2-4 TRBV7-2 TGTGCCAGCAGCCCGAGGGGGGGGCTTAAAGAAGTCATTCAGTACTTC CASSPRGGLKEVIQYF
NA once TRBJ1-4 TRBV29-1 TGCAGCGTTGGCGCCTCGGGACACACAACTAATGAAAAACTGTTTTTT CSVGASGHTTNEKLFF
TRBD2 NA TRBJ2-2 TRBV30 TGTGCCTGGACCCGGACCAGGACTAGCGGGGGCTACACCGGGGAGCTGTTTTTT CAWTRTRTSGGYTGELFF
NA NA TRBJ2-5 TRBV7-2 TGTGCCAGCAGCTTCGGAGGGTATGAGACCCAGTACTTC CASSFGGYETQYF
TRBD1 NA TRBJ2-7 TRBV28 TGTGCCACCTTGGGACAGGCTCAGTCCTACGAGCAGTACTTC CATLGQAQSYEQYF
NA NA TRBJ2-1 TRBV7-9 TGTGCCAGCAGCCTTTCCTGGAGGGAAGGACTGAGCTACAATGAGCAGTTCTTC CASSLSWREGLSYNEQFF
TRBD1 NA TRBJ2-7 TRBV6-1 TGTGCCAGCAGTGAAAGGGACAGGTTCTACGAGCAGTACTTC CASSERDRFYEQYF
NA NA TRBJ2-2 TRBV7-2 TGTGCCAGCAGCTTTCTTTTCTCGGCCGCCAACACCGGGGAGCTGTTTTTT CASSFLFSAANTGELFF
NA NA TRBJ2-7 TRBV7-8 TGTGCCAGCAGCTTAGTAGGTTACGAGCAGTACTTC CASSLVGYEQYF
NA NA TRBJ1-4 TRBV4-1 TGCGCCTCCCGGGGCGATTCAACTAATGAAAAACTGTTTTTT CASRGDSTNEKLFF
NA NA TRBJ1-1 TRBV6-5 TGTGCCAGCAGTTCCGCAACACTGGGAGACACTGAAGCTTTCTTT CASSSATLGDTEAFF
NA NA TRBJ1-1 TRBV9 TGTGCCAGCAGGGGAGAGGGGACTGAAGCTTTCTTT CASRGEGTEAFF
NA NA TRBJ2-1 TRBV18 TGTGCCAGCTCACCCGAGCTTTCCGATTACAATGAGCAGTTCTTC CASSPELSDYNEQFF
NA NA TRBJ1-6 TRBV30 TGTGCCTGGATAGGTTTCGGACCCTTGGGATCACCCCTCCACTTT CAWIGFGPLGSPLHF
TRBD1 NA TRBJ2-7 TRBV19 TGTGCCAGTAGTAGGGACAGGGGGCAGAACGAGCAGTACTTC CASSRDRGQNEQYF
NA once TRBJ2-7 TRBV5-6 TGTGCCAGCAGCTTGCGTAGCTCCGCCGAGCAGTACTTC CASSLRSSAEQYF
TRBD1 NA TRBJ2-7 TRBV25-1 TGTGCCAGCGCGTCCGGGACAGGGTATATATTGCACGAGCAGTACTTC CASASGTGYILHEQYF
NA NA TRBJ2-1 TRBV11-2 TGTGCCAGCAGCTTAGACGGGATAGGGTCCTACAATGAGCAGTTCTTC CASSLDGIGSYNEQFF
NA NA TRBJ2-7 TRBV29-1 TGCAGCGTTGAGGGGACGGACTCCTACGAGCAGTACTTC CSVEGTDSYEQYF